The rows below give T cell receptor beta chains drawn from one sample of a study of cytomegalovirus exposure and HLA in healthy donors. The table came from immunoSEQ multiplex PCR; TCRdb's copy has only in-frame clones and leaves some out. This table holds about 150,000 clones, about three fifths found once. Sequencing was performed on PBMCs. The receptors shown here come from a woman aged 25 to 39 in good health and CMV-seropositive. The CDR3 runs from the conserved cysteine through the conserved F or W. The order of the fields is clone size, V gene, J gene, D gene, CDR3 DNA, CDR3 protein. The D gene is left open where the match is weak. Rows give clone size only sometimes, using once, few, many, or a class for an expanded clone.

clone_size: -
v_call: TRBV29-1
j_call: TRBJ2-7
d_call: TRBD2
cdr3_nt: TGCAGCGTTGAAGGTGTTGGGACTAGACCCTACGAGCAGTACTTC
cdr3_aa: CSVEGVGTRPYEQYF

clone_size: -
v_call: TRBV5-3
j_call: TRBJ1-4
d_call: TRBD1
cdr3_nt: TGTGCCAGAAGCTCATTTTCCGACAGGGTAGGCGAAAAACTGTTTTTT
cdr3_aa: CARSSFSDRVGEKLFF

clone_size: few
v_call: TRBV21-1
j_call: TRBJ1-2
d_call: -
cdr3_nt: TGTGCCAGCAGCATGAGTAAACAGGGTATCCACTGGGGTAACTATGGCTACACCTTC
cdr3_aa: CASSMSKQGIHWGNYGYTF

clone_size: few
v_call: TRBV15
j_call: TRBJ2-7
d_call: -
cdr3_nt: TGTGCCACCAGCAGCGGGGACATGTCCGTCGAGCAGTACTTC
cdr3_aa: CATSSGDMSVEQYF

clone_size: -
v_call: TRBV6-6
j_call: TRBJ1-5
d_call: TRBD1
cdr3_nt: TGTGCCAGCAGATACGGACAGGGAAGTCAGCCCCAGCATTTT
cdr3_aa: CASRYGQGSQPQHF

clone_size: -
v_call: TRBV11-2
j_call: TRBJ2-7
d_call: -
cdr3_nt: TGTGCCCAGAAGGGGCAGGAAACCTACGAGCAGTACTTC
cdr3_aa: CAQKGQETYEQYF

clone_size: -
v_call: TRBV7-9
j_call: TRBJ1-1
d_call: -
cdr3_nt: TGTGCCAGCAGCTCAGGGAAAGGGAACACTGAAGCTTTCTTT
cdr3_aa: CASSSGKGNTEAFF

clone_size: -
v_call: TRBV11-2
j_call: TRBJ2-1
d_call: -
cdr3_nt: TGTGCCAGCGCTACCCACCGGGATCCGTCCTACAATGAGCAGTTCTTC
cdr3_aa: CASATHRDPSYNEQFF

clone_size: few
v_call: TRBV4-1
j_call: TRBJ2-7
d_call: TRBD1
cdr3_nt: TGCGCCAGCAGCCAACAAGACAGGGGCTCCTACGAGCAGTACTTC
cdr3_aa: CASSQQDRGSYEQYF

clone_size: once
v_call: TRBV5-5
j_call: TRBJ2-7
d_call: -
cdr3_nt: TGTGCCAGCAGCTTAACGGCCTACGAGCAGTACTTC
cdr3_aa: CASSLTAYEQYF

clone_size: -
v_call: TRBV28
j_call: TRBJ1-2
d_call: -
cdr3_nt: TGTGCCACCTATCGAGTTCTCTATGGCTACACCTTC
cdr3_aa: CATYRVLYGYTF

clone_size: -
v_call: TRBV6-1
j_call: TRBJ2-3
d_call: -
cdr3_nt: TGTGCCAGCAGTGAAGCTAATCCCGCGGATACGCAGTATTTT
cdr3_aa: CASSEANPADTQYF

clone_size: -
v_call: TRBV12-5
j_call: TRBJ1-1
d_call: -
cdr3_nt: TGTGCTAGTGGTTTGGGTAGGGGCACTGAAGCTTTCTTT
cdr3_aa: CASGLGRGTEAFF

clone_size: -
v_call: TRBV19
j_call: TRBJ2-7
d_call: -
cdr3_nt: TGTGCCAGTAGTATCGGGGGTTCCTACGAGCAGTACTTC
cdr3_aa: CASSIGGSYEQYF

clone_size: -
v_call: TRBV6-6
j_call: TRBJ2-2
d_call: -
cdr3_nt: TGTGCCAGCAGCAAAGTTATATTCGGCGGGGAGCTGTTTTTT
cdr3_aa: CASSKVIFGGELFF

clone_size: once
v_call: TRBV5-1
j_call: TRBJ2-5
d_call: TRBD2
cdr3_nt: TGCGCCAGCAGCTTGGTGGGGCGAGCGGGGCCGGAGACCCAGTACTTC
cdr3_aa: CASSLVGRAGPETQYF

clone_size: -
v_call: TRBV19
j_call: TRBJ2-3
d_call: TRBD2
cdr3_nt: TGTGCCAGTAGTATCTTGGCGGGAGGAGCAGATACGCAGTATTTT
cdr3_aa: CASSILAGGADTQYF